Reported below is one T cell receptor (beta chain). Its antigen is not identified. The source of the sample is a study of identical twins. Study findings and constraints: For cord blood, abundant beta clonotypes had fewer insertions, unlike memory repertoires, which showed none. One should note that invariant MAIT and iNKT cells could partly confound zero-insertion analyses. Conclusions were drawn cross-sectionally by statistical analysis, without following the same donors.

One entry per CDR3 protein results from TCRdb running MiXCR on the 5' RACE reads. Here the sample spans around 1.7 million distinct CDR3 sequences, less than 40% being singletons. The trim removed 6 bases at V and 7 bases at J, leaving 6 bases unmatched. CDR1 is SNHLY, CDR2 FYNNEI, per germline. There are 14 residues in the CDR3. The chain has TRBV2 and TRBJ2-3, with 11 positions matching TRBD2. Specimen: cord blood. The source is a newborn girl in good health. The CDR3 sequence is CASRPTSGRYTQYF. The CDR3 bases are TGTGCCAGCAGACCAACTAGCGGGAGATATACGCAGTATTTT.